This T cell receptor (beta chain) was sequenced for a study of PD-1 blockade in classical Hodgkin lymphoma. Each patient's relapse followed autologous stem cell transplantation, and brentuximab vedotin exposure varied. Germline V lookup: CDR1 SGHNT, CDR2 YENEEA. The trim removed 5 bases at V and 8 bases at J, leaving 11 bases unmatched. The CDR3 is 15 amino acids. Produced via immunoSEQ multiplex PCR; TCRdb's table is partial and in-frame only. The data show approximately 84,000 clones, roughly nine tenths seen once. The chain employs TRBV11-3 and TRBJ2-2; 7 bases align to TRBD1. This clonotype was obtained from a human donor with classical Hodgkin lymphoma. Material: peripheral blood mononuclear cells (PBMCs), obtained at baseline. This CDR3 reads CASSPKRGQRGELFF. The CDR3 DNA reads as TGTGCCAGCAGCCCCAAGAGGGGACAGAGAGGGGAGCTGTTTTTT.